Sequencing of this T cell receptor (beta chain) was carried out in a study of Ad26.COV2.S vaccination and SARS-CoV-2 variants. About the study: The trial was COV1001 and the donor's arm was Ad26.COV2.S.

General study points: CD8+ and CD4+ T cells specific for spike reportedly responded with substantial breadth after vaccination.

Treatment denoted: roughly 18 received Ad26.COV2.S at low or high dose, single or two shots; several received placebo; per-sample allocation not given. Repertoires come from day 63 after the first vaccine or placebo injection. Boston provided a donor who was an adult aged 18-55 years. Note on this clone: Its antigen is currently unknown.

Clones were read by immunoSEQ multiplex PCR, and TCRdb kept only the in-frame ones, dropping some. This table holds roughly 380,000 clones, roughly 84% found once. The V segment lost 4 bases and the J segment 0 bases; nucleotides outside the gene matches: 5. Germline CDR1 and CDR2: SGHTA and FQGTGA. There are 18 residues in the CDR3. The gene calls are TRBV7-3 and TRBJ2-1; TRBD2 matches at 14 bases. The source of this sequence is a person aged 18 to 65 who received the Ad26.COV2.S COVID-19 vaccine or a placebo. The sequencing here drew on peripheral blood, taken in a trial of Ad26.COV2.S vaccine versus placebo. The CDR3 spells CASSSGLAGAFSYNEQFF. The CDR3 nucleotides read TGTGCCAGCAGCTCGGGACTAGCGGGGGCCTTCTCCTACAATGAGCAGTTCTTC.